Below, 3 T cell receptor beta chains from the same sample are listed, as sequenced in a study of patients and donors after allogeneic stem cell transplantation. MiXCR, applied by TCRdb to the RT-PCR reads, yields one record per CDR3 protein. The sample yields some 960,000 distinct CDR3 sequences, roughly 18% seen once. The specimen was blood, either unsorted or a sorted T cell fraction (not recorded which). Receptor source: a human donor who was either an allogeneic HSCT recipient or a stem cell or donor lymphocyte infusion donor (not recorded which). It is not recorded whose cells these are; they may come from a transplant donor.

V gene TRBV7-9 combines with J gene TRBJ2-7, with 9 bases lining up with TRBD2. The trim removed 5 bases at V and 1 base at J, leaving 6 bases unmatched. This CDR3 is built from 15 residues. Germline CDR1 is SEHNR and CDR2 is FQNEAQ (reference sequence). The DNA for the CDR3 is TGTGCCAGCAGCCTGACTAGCGGTCATTCCTACGAGCAGTACTTC. Translating gives CASSLTSGHSYEQYF. Using reference TRBV7-9 and TRBJ2-7 for the parts outside the CDR3, the full variable domain is DTGVSQNPRHKITKRGQNVTFRCDPISEHNRLYWYRQTLGQGPEFLTYFQNEAQLEKSRLLSDRFSAERPKGSFSTLEIQRTEQGDSAMYLCASSLTSGHSYEQYFGPGTRLTVT.

The chain employs TRBV5-1 and TRBJ1-2; tentatively, D is TRBD1 (5 bases). Trimming left V 2 bases short and J 4 bases short, with 18 bases between. Germline V CDR1 and CDR2: SGHRS, YFSETQ. The CDR3 spans 16 residues. This chain's CDR3 is CASSFAGTGIIYGYTF. The CDR3 region has the DNA TGCGCCAGCAGCTTTGCCGGGACCGGTATCATCTATGGCTACACCTTC.

The rearrangement joins TRBV6-2 or TRBV6-3 to TRBJ2-1; D may be TRBD2 (5 bases). The CDR3 runs to 16 residues. Germline lookup yields CDR1 MNHEY and CDR2 SVGEGT. V lost 0 bases and J lost 2, with 11 bases in between. CDR3 loop: CASSYSPGITYNEQFF. CDR3 DNA: TGTGCCAGCAGTTACTCCCCGGGGATCACCTACAATGAGCAGTTCTTC.